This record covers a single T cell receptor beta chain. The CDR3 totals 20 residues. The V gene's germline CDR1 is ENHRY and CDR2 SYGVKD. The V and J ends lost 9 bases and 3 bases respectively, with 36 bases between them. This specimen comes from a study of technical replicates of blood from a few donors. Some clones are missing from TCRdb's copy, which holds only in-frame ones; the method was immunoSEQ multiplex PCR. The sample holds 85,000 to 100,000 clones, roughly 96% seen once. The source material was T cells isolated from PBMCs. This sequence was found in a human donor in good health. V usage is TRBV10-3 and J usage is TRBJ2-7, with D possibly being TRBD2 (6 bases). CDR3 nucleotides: TGTGCCATTAGGGGATCCTCGGGTCTAGCGACTTTTCAGGTAGACTACGAGCAGTACTTC. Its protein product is CAIRGSSGLATFQVDYEQYF.